This TCR beta chain appears in the sequencing data of a study of prognosis after radiotherapy for stage I lung cancer. Study information: Several patients presented with squamous cell carcinoma, some 13 with adenocarcinoma.

Two-round multiplex PCR, the amplification method, yielded TCR beta CDR3 from genomic DNA. Amplification during the initial PCR round employed primers specific to each TRBV and TRBJ gene. It was universal primers that the second PCR round used. TCRdb re-analysed the multiplex PCR reads in MiXCR, keeping a single row per CDR3 protein. The table shows approximately 30,000 distinct CDR3 sequences, with 42% occurring only once. Regarding this clonotype: One base separates it from a far larger clone, so it is likely a read error.

Every patient was node-negative on CT and PET/CT and lacked prior chemotherapy, radiotherapy or other malignancies. Investigators drew around 6 milliliters of peripheral blood at each of two time points. Looked up from germline, CDR1 is MRHNA and CDR2 is SNTAGT. The CDR3 has 15 residues. The TCR sequence derives from a donor aged 50 or older with non-small cell lung cancer. The chain couples TRBV6-4 to TRBJ1-6; possibly TRBD1 for D (5 bases). The source material was PBMCs, sampled before or after stereotactic body radiation therapy (not recorded which). The CDR3: CAISEDPQAYLPLHF. CDR3 nucleotide sequence: TGTGCCATCAGTGAAGATCCACAGGCCTACCTGCCCCTCCACTTT.